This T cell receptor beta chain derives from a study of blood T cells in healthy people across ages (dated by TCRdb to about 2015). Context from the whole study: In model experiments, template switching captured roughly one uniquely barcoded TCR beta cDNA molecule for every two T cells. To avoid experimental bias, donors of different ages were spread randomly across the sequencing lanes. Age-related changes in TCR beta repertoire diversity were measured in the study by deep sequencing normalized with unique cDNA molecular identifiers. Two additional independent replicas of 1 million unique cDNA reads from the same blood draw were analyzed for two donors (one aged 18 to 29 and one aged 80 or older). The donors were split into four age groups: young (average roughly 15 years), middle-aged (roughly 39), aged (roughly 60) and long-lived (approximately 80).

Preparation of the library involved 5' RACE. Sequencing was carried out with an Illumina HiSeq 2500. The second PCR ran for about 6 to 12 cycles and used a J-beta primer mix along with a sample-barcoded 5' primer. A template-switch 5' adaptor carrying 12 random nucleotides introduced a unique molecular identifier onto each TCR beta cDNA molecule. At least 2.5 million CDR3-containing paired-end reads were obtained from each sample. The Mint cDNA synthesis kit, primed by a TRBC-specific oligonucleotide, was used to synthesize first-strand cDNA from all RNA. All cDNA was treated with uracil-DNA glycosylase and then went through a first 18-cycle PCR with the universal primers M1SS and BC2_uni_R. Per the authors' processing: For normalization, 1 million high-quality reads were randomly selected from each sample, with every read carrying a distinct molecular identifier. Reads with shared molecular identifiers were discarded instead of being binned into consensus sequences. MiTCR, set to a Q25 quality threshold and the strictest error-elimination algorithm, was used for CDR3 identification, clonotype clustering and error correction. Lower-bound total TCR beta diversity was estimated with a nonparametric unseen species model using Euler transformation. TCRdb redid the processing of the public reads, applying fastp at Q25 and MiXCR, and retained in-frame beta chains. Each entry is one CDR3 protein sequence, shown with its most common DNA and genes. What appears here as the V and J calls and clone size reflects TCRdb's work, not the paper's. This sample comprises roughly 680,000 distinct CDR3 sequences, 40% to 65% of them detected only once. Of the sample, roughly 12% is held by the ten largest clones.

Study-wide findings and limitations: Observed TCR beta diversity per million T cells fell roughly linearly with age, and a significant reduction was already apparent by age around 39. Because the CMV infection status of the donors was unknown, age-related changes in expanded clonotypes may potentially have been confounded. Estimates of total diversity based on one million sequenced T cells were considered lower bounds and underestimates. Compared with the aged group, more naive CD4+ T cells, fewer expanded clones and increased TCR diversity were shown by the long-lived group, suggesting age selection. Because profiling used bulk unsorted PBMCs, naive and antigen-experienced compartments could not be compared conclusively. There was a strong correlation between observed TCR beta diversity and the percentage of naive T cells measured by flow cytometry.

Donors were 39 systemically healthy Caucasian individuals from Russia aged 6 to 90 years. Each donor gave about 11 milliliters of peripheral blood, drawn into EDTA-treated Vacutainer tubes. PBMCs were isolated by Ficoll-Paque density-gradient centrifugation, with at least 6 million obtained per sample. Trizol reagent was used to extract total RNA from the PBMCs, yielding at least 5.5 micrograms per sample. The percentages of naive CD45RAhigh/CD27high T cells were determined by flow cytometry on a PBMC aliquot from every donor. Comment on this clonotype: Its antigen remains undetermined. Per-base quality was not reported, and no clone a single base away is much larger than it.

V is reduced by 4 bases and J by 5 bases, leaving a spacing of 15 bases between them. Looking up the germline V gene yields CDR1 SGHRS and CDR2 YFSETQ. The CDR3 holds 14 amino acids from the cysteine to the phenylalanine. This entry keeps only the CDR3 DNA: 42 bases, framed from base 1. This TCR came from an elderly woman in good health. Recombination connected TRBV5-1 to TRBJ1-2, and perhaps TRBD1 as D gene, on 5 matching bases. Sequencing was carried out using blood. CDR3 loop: CASSPWDGTYGYTF. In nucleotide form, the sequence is TGCGCCAGCAGCCCCTGGGACGGAACGTATGGCTACACCTTC.